This TCR beta chain was sequenced for a study of blood T cell repertoires in COVID-19. The CDR3 is 12 residues long. Germline V gene data show CDR1 as SNHLY and CDR2 as FYNNEI. V lost 3 bases, J lost 5 bases, and 8 bases lay in between. Libraries were prepared by immunoSEQ multiplex PCR; TCRdb keeps only in-frame clonotypes and omits some of them. The sample includes about 44,000 clones, more than 65% of them seen just once. The clonotype was recovered from a woman between 65 and 79 years old with acute or convalescent COVID-19. The chain has TRBV2 and TRBJ2-7, with D perhaps matching TRBD1 (5 bases). The sequenced material came from peripheral blood. The CDR3 reads CASSDWGNEQYF. The CDR3 DNA reads TGTGCCAGCAGTGATTGGGGCAACGAGCAGTACTTC.